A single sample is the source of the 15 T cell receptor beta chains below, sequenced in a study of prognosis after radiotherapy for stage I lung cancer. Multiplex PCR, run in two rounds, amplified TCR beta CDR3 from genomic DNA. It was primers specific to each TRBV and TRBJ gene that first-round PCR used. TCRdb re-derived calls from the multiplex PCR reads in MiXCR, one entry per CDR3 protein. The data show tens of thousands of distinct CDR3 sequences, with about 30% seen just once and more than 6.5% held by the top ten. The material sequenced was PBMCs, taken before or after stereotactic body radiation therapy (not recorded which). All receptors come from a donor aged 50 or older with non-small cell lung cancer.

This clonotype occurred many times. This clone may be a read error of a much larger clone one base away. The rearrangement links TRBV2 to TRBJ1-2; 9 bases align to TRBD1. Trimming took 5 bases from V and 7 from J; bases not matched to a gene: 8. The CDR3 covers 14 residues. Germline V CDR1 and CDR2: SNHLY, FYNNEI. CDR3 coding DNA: TGTGCCAGCAGTACCGGGACAGGGTCGGGTGGCTACACCTTC. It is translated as CASSTGTGSGGYTF.

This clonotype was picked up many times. CDR3 region: CASSQDPGADGEQFF. The CDR3 bases are TGTGCCAGCAGCCAAGATCCGGGAGCGGACGGTGAGCAGTTCTTC. The rearrangement uses TRBV3-1 and TRBJ2-1, with D tentatively TRBD2 (6 bases). Between the trimmed V and J ends, which lost 0 bases and 9 bases, there was a span of 15 bases. The CDR3 spans 15 residues. Germline loops: CDR1 LGHDT, CDR2 YNNKEL (reference sequence).

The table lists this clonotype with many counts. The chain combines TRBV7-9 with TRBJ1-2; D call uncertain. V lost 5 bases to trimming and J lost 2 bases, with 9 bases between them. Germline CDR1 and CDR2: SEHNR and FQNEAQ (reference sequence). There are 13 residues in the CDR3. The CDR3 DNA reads TGTGCCAGCAGCCAACGGAGCAACTATGGCTACACCTTC. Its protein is CASSQRSNYGYTF.

The CDR3 region is CASSFLTGATDTQYF. The CDR3 nucleotides are TGCGCCAGCAGCTTTTTGACAGGAGCCACAGATACGCAGTATTTT. This chain connects TRBV5-1 to TRBJ2-3, with TRBD1 as a possible D gene (6 bases). V was shortened by 2 bases and J by 2 bases, with 12 bases between the two germline ends. The CDR3 totals 15 residues. CDR1 is SGHRS, CDR2 YFSETQ, per germline. The full variable domain, its missing parts supplied by reference TRBV5-1 and TRBJ2-3, is KAGVTQTPRYLIKTRGQQVTLSCSPISGHRSVSWYQQTPGQGLQFLFEYFSETQRNKGNFPGRFSGRQFSNSRSEMNVSTLELGDSALYLCASSFLTGATDTQYFGPGTRLTVL.

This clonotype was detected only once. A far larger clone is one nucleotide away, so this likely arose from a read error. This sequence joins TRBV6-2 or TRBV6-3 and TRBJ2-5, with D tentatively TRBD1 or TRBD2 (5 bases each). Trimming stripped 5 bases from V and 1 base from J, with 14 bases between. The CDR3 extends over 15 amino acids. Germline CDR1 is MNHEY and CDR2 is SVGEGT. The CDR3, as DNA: TGTGCCAGCAGTGAATTACGAGGGGCCCAAGAGACCCAGTACTTC. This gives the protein CASSELRGAQETQYF.

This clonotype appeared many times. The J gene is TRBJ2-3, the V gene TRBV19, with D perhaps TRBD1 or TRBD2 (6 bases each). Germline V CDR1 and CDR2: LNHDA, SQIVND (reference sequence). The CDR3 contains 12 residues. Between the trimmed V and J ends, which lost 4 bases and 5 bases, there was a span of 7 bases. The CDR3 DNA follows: TGTGCCAGTAGTAAGGGGGGAGATACGCAGTATTTT. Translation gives CASSKGGDTQYF.

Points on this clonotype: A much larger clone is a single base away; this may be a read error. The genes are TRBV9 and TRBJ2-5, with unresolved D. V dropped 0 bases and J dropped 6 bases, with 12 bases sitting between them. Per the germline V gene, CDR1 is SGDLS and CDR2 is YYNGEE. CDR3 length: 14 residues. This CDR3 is CASSVVDAGQTQYF. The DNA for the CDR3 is TGTGCCAGCAGCGTAGTGGACGCCGGCCAGACCCAGTACTTC.

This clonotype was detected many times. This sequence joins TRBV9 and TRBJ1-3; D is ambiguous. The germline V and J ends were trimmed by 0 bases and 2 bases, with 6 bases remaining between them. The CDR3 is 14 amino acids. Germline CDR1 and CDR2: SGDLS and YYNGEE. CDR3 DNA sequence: TGTGCCAGCAGCGTAGCCGTTACTGGAAACACCATATATTTT. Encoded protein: CASSVAVTGNTIYF.

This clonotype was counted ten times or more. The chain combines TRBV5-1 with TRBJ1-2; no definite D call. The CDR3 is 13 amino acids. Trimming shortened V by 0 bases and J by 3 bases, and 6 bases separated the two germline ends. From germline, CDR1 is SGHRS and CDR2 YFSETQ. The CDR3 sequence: CASSLGGDYGYTF. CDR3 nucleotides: TGCGCCAGCAGCTTGGGGGGAGACTATGGCTACACCTTC.

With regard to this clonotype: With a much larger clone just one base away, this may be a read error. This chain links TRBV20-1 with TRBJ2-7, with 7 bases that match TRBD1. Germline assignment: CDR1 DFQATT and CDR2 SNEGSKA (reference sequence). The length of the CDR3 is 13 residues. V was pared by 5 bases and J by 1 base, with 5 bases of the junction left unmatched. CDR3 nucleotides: TGCAGTGCTTACCTGGACAGGTCCTACGAGCAGTACTTC. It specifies CSAYLDRSYEQYF.

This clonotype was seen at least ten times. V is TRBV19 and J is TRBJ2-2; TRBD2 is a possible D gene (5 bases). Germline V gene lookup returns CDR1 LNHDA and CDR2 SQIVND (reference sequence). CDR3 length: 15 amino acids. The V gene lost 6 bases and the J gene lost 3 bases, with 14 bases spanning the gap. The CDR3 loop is CASRGPRAHTGELFF. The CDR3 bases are TGTGCCAGTAGAGGACCGAGGGCGCACACCGGGGAGCTGTTTTTT.

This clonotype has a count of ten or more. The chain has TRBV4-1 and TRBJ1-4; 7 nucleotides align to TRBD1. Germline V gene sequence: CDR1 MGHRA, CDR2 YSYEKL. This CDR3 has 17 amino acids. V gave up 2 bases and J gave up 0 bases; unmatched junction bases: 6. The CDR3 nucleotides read TGCGCCAGCAGCCAACCGACAGGGAGGGCAACTAATGAAAAACTGTTTTTT. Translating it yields CASSQPTGRATNEKLFF.

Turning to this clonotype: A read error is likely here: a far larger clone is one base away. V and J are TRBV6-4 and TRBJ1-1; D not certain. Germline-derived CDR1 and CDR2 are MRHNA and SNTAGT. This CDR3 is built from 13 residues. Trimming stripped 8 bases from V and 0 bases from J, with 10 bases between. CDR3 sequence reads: CASVDGMNTEAFF. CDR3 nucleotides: TGTGCCAGCGTGGACGGAATGAACACTGAAGCTTTCTTT.

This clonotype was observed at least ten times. Here the CDR3 DNA reads TGTGCCAGCAGCCAACAGGGGACTGAGACCCAGTACTTC. Translated: CASSQQGTETQYF. The rearrangement links TRBV3-1 to TRBJ2-5; D tentatively fits TRBD1 or TRBD2 (6 bases each). V lost 2 bases and J lost 5, with 9 bases in between. The CDR3 has 13 amino acids. CDR1 is LGHDT, CDR2 YNNKEL, per germline (reference sequence).

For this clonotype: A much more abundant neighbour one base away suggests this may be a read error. Written as DNA, the CDR3 is TGTGCCAGCTCACCAGGGACAGGGGCTGCCGGGGAGCCGTTTTTT. This encodes CASSPGTGAAGEPFF. The chain couples TRBV18 to TRBJ2-2, with TRBD1 matching over 10 bases. CDR1 KGHSH and CDR2 LQKENI come from the germline V gene. CDR3 length: 15 residues.